Presented here are 26 T cell receptor beta chains from one specimen sequenced in a study of blood T cell repertoires in COVID-19. Generated by immunoSEQ multiplex PCR, the TCRdb table keeps only in-frame clones and is missing some. The sample lists 100,000 to 150,000 clones, 71% occurring once. Input material: peripheral blood. These receptors were obtained from a human donor with acute or convalescent COVID-19. The donor label of this sample is uncertain.

This chain connects TRBV24-1 to TRBJ2-5; TRBD1 matches at 9 bases. J was trimmed by 4 bases and V by 4 bases; bases with no gene match: 9. CDR1 and CDR2 (germline): KGHDR, SFDVKD. The CDR3 has 16 residues. CDR3 bases: TGTGCCACCAGTGACTCCGTTAACAGGGGGCGAGAGACCCAGTACTTC. Protein sequence: CATSDSVNRGRETQYF.

V gene TRBV6-1 combines with J gene TRBJ2-4; TRBD1 agrees at 10 bases. Germline CDR1 reads MNHNS; CDR2 reads SASEGT. With V trimmed by 1 base and J by 7 bases, 4 bases remained unmatched. The CDR3 runs to 15 residues. The CDR3 DNA is TGTGCCAGCAGTGAAGTTCCGGGACAGGGGAACATTCAGTACTTC. Protein sequence: CASSEVPGQGNIQYF.

J is TRBJ1-1 and V is TRBV4-1; D is perhaps TRBD1 (5 bases). The CDR3 has 17 amino acids. Trimming took off 0 bases at V and 1 base at J, with 15 bases between the two ends. CDR1 and CDR2 (germline): MGHRA, YSYEKL. CDR3 nucleotide sequence: TGCGCCAGCAGCCAAGAGGGGAGGGGCCGCAAGAACACTGAAGCTTTCTTT. It encodes CASSQEGRGRKNTEAFF.

The rearrangement links TRBV19 to TRBJ1-2, with D perhaps matching TRBD1 (6 bases). The germline V gene has CDR1 LNHDA and CDR2 SQIVND (reference sequence). Trimming shortened V by 5 bases and J by 0 bases, and 16 bases separated the two germline ends. This CDR3 has 16 residues. CDR3: CASSVVGTSTNYGYTF. The CDR3 DNA reads TGTGCCAGTAGTGTCGTGGGGACAAGCACTAACTATGGCTACACCTTC.

The chain employs TRBV11-2 and TRBJ2-5; 8 bases agree with TRBD2. This CDR3 region has 14 residues. V was pared by 3 bases and J by 5 bases, with 5 bases of the junction left unmatched. The germline gives CDR1 SGHAT, CDR2 FQNNGV. This chain's CDR3 is CASSFRGGGETQYF. For the CDR3, the DNA is TGTGCCAGCAGCTTTCGGGGCGGGGGGGAGACCCAGTACTTC.

This clone occurred a few times. The V and J genes are TRBV10-3 and TRBJ1-2; 8 bases are shared with TRBD1. The germline CDR1 and CDR2 sequences are ENHRY and SYGVKD. The CDR3 totals 14 residues. V was pared by 4 bases and J by 4 bases, with 5 bases of the junction left unmatched. CDR3 loop: CAISVTGGSYGYTF. The CDR3 DNA follows: TGTGCCATCAGTGTCACAGGGGGAAGCTATGGCTACACCTTC.

The CDR3 DNA reads as TGCAGTGCACAGTTCCAAGAGACCCAGTACTTC. Its translation is CSAQFQETQYF. The genes are TRBV20-1 and TRBJ2-5, with D hard to call. The CDR3 length is 11 residues. Germline V CDR1 and CDR2: DFQATT, SNEGSKA (reference sequence). The germline V and J ends were trimmed by 6 bases and 1 base, with 6 bases remaining between them.

The rearrangement joins TRBV5-1 to TRBJ2-5, with D possibly matching TRBD1 (5 bases). Germline V gene data show CDR1 as SGHRS and CDR2 as YFSETQ. Deletions cut 1 base from V and 1 base from J, with 14 bases between. The CDR3 has 16 amino acids. CDR3 sequence reads: CASSLSVSGAQETQYF. As DNA, the CDR3 is TGCGCCAGCAGCTTGAGTGTTAGTGGGGCCCAAGAGACCCAGTACTTC.

On this clone: The junction departs from germline at one end; a sequencing error may be responsible. This chain links TRBV29-1 with TRBJ2-1; D remains unclear. In germline, CDR1 is SQVTM, CDR2 ANQGSEA. This CDR3 region has 12 residues. The CDR3 DNA reads TGCAGCGTCGAAGAACTATACAATGAGCAGTTCTTC. It specifies CSVEELYNEQFF.

The chain links TRBV9 to TRBJ1-3, with 10 bases lining up with TRBD1. Germline-derived CDR1 and CDR2 are SGDLS and YYNGEE. The CDR3 is made up of 17 amino acids. After removal of 2 bases from V and 6 bases from J, the junction contained 11 bases not matched to a gene. CDR3 residues: CASSVSFTGTGENTIYF. For the CDR3, the DNA is TGTGCCAGCAGCGTTTCTTTTACCGGGACAGGGGAAAACACCATATATTTT.

The V call is TRBV19, the J call TRBJ1-5, with 8 nucleotides matching TRBD1. Germline V gene data show CDR1 as LNHDA and CDR2 as SQIVND (reference sequence). The CDR3 is 13 residues long. The V segment lost 5 bases and the J segment 7 bases; nucleotides outside the gene matches: 4. The CDR3 loop is CASSRGQVQPQHF. The CDR3 DNA follows: TGTGCCAGTAGTCGGGGACAGGTGCAGCCCCAGCATTTT.

The chain has TRBV9 and TRBJ2-3; D remains unclear. The V end lost 2 bases, the J end lost 6 bases, and 7 bases lay between the germline ends. The CDR3 is 12 amino acids. CDR1 is SGDLS, CDR2 YYNGEE, per germline. The CDR3, as DNA: TGTGCCAGCAGCGTCTCCCTGGATACGCAGTATTTT. It encodes CASSVSLDTQYF.

This clone has only a few counts. V and J are TRBV4-1 and TRBJ1-6; no definite D call. Germline CDR1 is MGHRA and CDR2 is YSYEKL. V lost 0 bases, J lost 0 bases, and 9 bases lay in between. The CDR3 covers 17 residues. CDR3 nucleotides: TGCGCCAGCAGCCAAGAAGGTCAGGCCTCCTATAATTCACCCCTCCACTTT. Its protein is CASSQEGQASYNSPLHF.

This clone was detected only a few times. V is TRBV6-1 and J is TRBJ1-1; D not resolved. V lost 2 bases to trimming and J lost 1 base, with 11 bases between them. The CDR3 runs 15 residues. Germline V gene sequence: CDR1 MNHNS, CDR2 SASEGT. CDR3: CASSEWTDGNTEAFF. CDR3 bases: TGTGCCAGCAGTGAATGGACTGACGGGAACACTGAAGCTTTCTTT.

V is TRBV25-1 and J is TRBJ1-3, with no clear D. Germline V gene data show CDR1 as MGHDK and CDR2 as SYGVNS. The CDR3 loop spans 13 amino acids. Trimming took 3 bases from V and 3 from J, leaving 6 bases between them. CDR3 nucleotide sequence: TGTGCCAGCAGTGAGCAGTATGGAAACACCATATATTTT. Its translation is CASSEQYGNTIYF. The complete variable domain, with remaining parts taken from reference TRBV25-1 and TRBJ1-3, reads EADIYQTPRYLVIGTGKKITLECSQTMGHDKMYWYQQDPGMELHLIHYSYGVNSTEKGDLSSESTVSRIRTEHFPLTLESARPSHTSQYLCASSEQYGNTIYFGEGSWLTVV.

The chain carries TRBV11-2 and TRBJ1-1, with TRBD1 as a possible D gene (5 bases). V was clipped by 4 bases and J by 2 bases, with 23 bases between them. Germline V lookup: CDR1 SGHAT, CDR2 FQNNGV. The CDR3 totals 18 residues. CDR3 residues: CASSSTTTGGRGNTEAFF. CDR3 DNA sequence: TGTGCCAGCAGCTCAACAACAACGGGGGGGAGGGGAAACACTGAAGCTTTCTTT. Combining the CDR3 with reference TRBV11-2 and TRBJ1-1 gives the whole variable domain EAGVAQSPRYKIIEKRQSVAFWCNPISGHATLYWYQQILGQGPKLLIQFQNNGVVDDSQLPKDRFSAERLKGVDSTLKIQPAKLEDSAVYLCASSSTTTGGRGNTEAFFGQGTRLTVV.

This clone was found a few times. V is TRBV4-1 and J is TRBJ1-1; D remains unclear. V lost 3 bases, J lost 0 bases, and 8 bases lay in between. This CDR3 is built from 14 residues. Per the germline V gene, CDR1 is MGHRA and CDR2 is YSYEKL. The CDR3 DNA is TGCGCCAGCAGCCAGAGGACTGTGAACACTGAAGCTTTCTTT. Its protein is CASSQRTVNTEAFF.

The chain joins TRBV4-1 to TRBJ1-3; D gene ambiguous. This CDR3 contains 15 residues. Trimming left V 1 base short and J 4 bases short, with 11 bases between. Germline V CDR1 and CDR2: MGHRA, YSYEKL. In nucleotides, the CDR3 is TGCGCCAGCAGCCAAGCCGGAGGGAGGGGAAACACCATATATTTT. It is translated as CASSQAGGRGNTIYF.

The rearrangement links TRBV30 to TRBJ2-2; 11 nucleotides agree with TRBD2. The ends lost 0 bases at V and 7 bases at J; junction bases unmatched: 7. CDR3 length: 16 amino acids. CDR1 is GTSNPN and CDR2 is SVGIG in the germline V gene (reference sequence). CDR3 DNA sequence: TGTGCCTGGAGTGTATTAGCGGGGGGGCCAGGCGGGGAGCTGTTTTTT. Its protein is CAWSVLAGGPGGELFF.

The V call is TRBV18, the J call TRBJ1-2; 7 positions match TRBD1. The trim removed 6 bases at V and 4 bases at J, leaving 5 bases unmatched. In germline, CDR1 is KGHSH, CDR2 LQKENI. The CDR3 sequence is 13 residues long. CDR3 sequence (DNA): TGTGCCAGCTCTCGGGACAGCCTCTATGGCTACACCTTC. Translating gives CASSRDSLYGYTF.

This chain joins TRBV5-1 and TRBJ2-2; 8 bases fit TRBD2. CDR1 and CDR2 (germline): SGHRS, YFSETQ. The V gene end was trimmed by 2 bases and the J gene end by 4 bases; junction bases not matched to a gene: 10. CDR3 size: 17 residues. As DNA, the CDR3 is TGCGCCAGCAGCTTTCCAGCGGGGGACCCGGGCACCGGGGAGCTGTTTTTT. Its translation: CASSFPAGDPGTGELFF.

V is TRBV28 and J is TRBJ2-1; 11 bases line up with TRBD2. V lost 9 bases and J lost 5; bases outside the gene matches: 6. CDR1 is MDHEN and CDR2 is SYDVKM in the germline V gene. The CDR3 is 14 residues long. In DNA, the CDR3 is TGTGCCAGTAATGTAGCGGGGGGGAACAATGAGCAGTTCTTC. Translated, it gives CASNVAGGNNEQFF. The full variable domain, in which reference TRBV28 and TRBJ2-1 provide the parts outside the CDR3, is DVKVTQSSRYLVKRTGEKVFLECVQDMDHENMFWYRQDPGLGLRLIYFSYDVKMKEKGDIPEGYSVSREKKERFSLILESASTNQTSMYLCASNVAGGNNEQFFGPGTRLTVL.

The chain recombines TRBV6-2 or TRBV6-3 with TRBJ1-6; TRBD1 might be the D (5 bases). In germline, CDR1 is MNHEY, CDR2 SVGEGT. The CDR3 extends over 18 amino acids. V dropped 0 bases and J dropped 8 bases, with 20 bases sitting between them. The CDR3 nucleotides read TGTGCCAGCAGTTACTCCATTCCGGGACTGACGGCGGATTCACCCCTCCACTTT. It yields the protein CASSYSIPGLTADSPLHF.

DNA of the CDR3: TGTGCCAGCAGTTACTCTGGGCAGGGAATCAGTTCACCCCTCCACTTT. It codes for CASSYSGQGISSPLHF. The gene calls are TRBV6-5 and TRBJ1-6, with D perhaps TRBD1 (5 bases). CDR3 length: 16 residues. Germline V gene lookup returns CDR1 MNHEY and CDR2 SVGAGI. The V end lost 0 bases, the J end lost 9 bases, and 15 bases lay between the germline ends.

The sample holds one count of this clone. The chain carries TRBV5-6 and TRBJ2-1; no reliable D call. V was clipped by 4 bases and J by 5 bases, with 7 bases between them. The CDR3 loop spans 12 amino acids. Germline lookup yields CDR1 SGHDT and CDR2 YYEEEE. CDR3 sequence: CASSSSNNEQFF. The CDR3 DNA follows: TGTGCCAGCAGCAGCTCGAACAATGAGCAGTTCTTC.

The rearrangement joins TRBV30 to TRBJ1-1, with D possibly matching TRBD1 (6 bases). V was shortened by 0 bases and J by 8 bases, with 16 bases between the two germline ends. Germline values: CDR1 GTSNPN, CDR2 SVGIG (reference sequence). CDR3 size: 14 residues. This CDR3 reads CAWSVLKTGPEAFF. CDR3 DNA sequence: TGTGCCTGGAGTGTACTAAAAACAGGGCCCGAAGCTTTCTTT.